This T cell receptor beta chain emerged from a study of OX40 agonist ivuxolimab in advanced cancers. Only in-frame clones appear in the TCRdb table, and some are missing; sequencing was by immunoSEQ multiplex PCR. The table includes 32,000 or so clones, roughly 79% detected once. This CDR3 is built from 15 residues. Germline trimming cut 4 bases from V and 0 bases from J; bases unmatched to any gene: 5. Germline values: CDR1 KGHSH, CDR2 LQKENI. V and J are TRBV18 and TRBJ2-7; 8 bases map to TRBD2. This TCR was sampled from an adult with an advanced solid tumor such as melanoma, head and neck, liver or kidney cancer. The material was CD4+ or CD8+ T cells sorted from blood, obtained in a trial of the OX40 agonist ivuxolimab. CDR3 nucleotide sequence: TGTGCCAGCTCACTAACGGGAGGGATCTCCTACGAGCAGTACTTC. Translated, it gives CASSLTGGISYEQYF.